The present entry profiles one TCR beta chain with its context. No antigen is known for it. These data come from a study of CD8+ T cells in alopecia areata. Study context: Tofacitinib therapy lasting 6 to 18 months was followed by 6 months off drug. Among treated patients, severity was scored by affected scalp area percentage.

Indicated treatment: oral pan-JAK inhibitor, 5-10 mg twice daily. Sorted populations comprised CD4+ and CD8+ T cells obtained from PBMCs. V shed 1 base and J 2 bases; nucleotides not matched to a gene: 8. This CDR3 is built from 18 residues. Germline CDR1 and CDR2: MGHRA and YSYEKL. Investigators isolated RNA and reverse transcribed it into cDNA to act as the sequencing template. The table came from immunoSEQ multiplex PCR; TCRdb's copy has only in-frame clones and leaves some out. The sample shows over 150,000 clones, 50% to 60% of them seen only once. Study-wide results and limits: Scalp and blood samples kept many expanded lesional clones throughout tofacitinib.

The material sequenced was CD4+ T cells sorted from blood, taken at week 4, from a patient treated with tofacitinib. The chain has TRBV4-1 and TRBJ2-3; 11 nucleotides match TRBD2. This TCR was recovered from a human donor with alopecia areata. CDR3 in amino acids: CASSQVRLAGFYTDTQYF. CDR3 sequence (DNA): TGCGCCAGCAGCCAAGTTCGACTAGCGGGGTTTTACACAGATACGCAGTATTTT.